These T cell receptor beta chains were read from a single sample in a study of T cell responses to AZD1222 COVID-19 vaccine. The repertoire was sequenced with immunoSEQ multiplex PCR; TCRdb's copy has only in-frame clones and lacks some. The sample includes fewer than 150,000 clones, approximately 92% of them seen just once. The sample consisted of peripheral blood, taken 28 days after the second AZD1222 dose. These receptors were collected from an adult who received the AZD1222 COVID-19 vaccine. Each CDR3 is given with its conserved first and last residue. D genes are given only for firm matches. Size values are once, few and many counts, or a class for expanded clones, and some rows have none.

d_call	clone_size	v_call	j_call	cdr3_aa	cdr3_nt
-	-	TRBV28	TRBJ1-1	CASSSYKLGAFF	TGTGCCAGCAGTTCCTACAAACTAGGGGCTTTCTTT
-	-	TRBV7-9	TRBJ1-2	CASSLSRGDGYTF	TGTGCCAGCAGCCTCAGCCGGGGCGATGGCTACACCTTC
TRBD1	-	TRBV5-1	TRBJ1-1	CASSLPGQGNTEAFF	TGCGCCAGCAGCTTGCCTGGACAGGGTAACACTGAAGCTTTCTTT
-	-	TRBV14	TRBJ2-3	CASSHAVTTDTQYF	TGTGCCAGCAGCCACGCGGTTACCACGGATACGCAGTATTTT
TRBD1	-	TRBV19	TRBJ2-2	CASSPSTGAGELFF	TGTGCCAGTAGTCCCTCCACAGGGGCCGGGGAGCTGTTTTTT
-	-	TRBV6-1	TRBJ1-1	CASSEAPVVMMNTEAFF	TGTGCCAGCAGTGAGGCCCCGGTTGTGATGATGAACACTGAAGCTTTCTTT
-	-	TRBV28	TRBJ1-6	CASRGDGNSPLHF	TGTGCCAGCAGGGGTGACGGGAATTCACCCCTCCACTTT
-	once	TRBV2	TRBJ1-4	CASRLNEKLFF	TGTGCCAGCAGATTGAATGAAAAACTGTTTTTT
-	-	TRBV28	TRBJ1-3	CASSGGGDGNTIYF	TGTGCCAGCAGCGGAGGGGGGGATGGAAACACCATATATTTT
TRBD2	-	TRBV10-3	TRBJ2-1	CAISEGTSGGAYNEQFF	TGTGCCATCAGTGAGGGGACTAGCGGGGGGGCCTACAATGAGCAGTTCTTC
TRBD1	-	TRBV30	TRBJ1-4	CALGQGSEKLFF	TGTGCCTTGGGACAGGGGTCTGAAAAACTGTTTTTT
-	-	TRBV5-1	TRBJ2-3	CASSLGQGDPQYF	TGCGCCAGCAGCTTGGGTCAAGGGGATCCGCAGTATTTT
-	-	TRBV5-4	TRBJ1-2	CASSFLGGGRTNYGYTF	TGTGCCAGCAGCTTCCTTGGGGGTGGCAGGACTAACTATGGCTACACCTTC
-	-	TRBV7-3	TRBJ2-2	CASSISLGTGELFF	TGTGCCAGCAGCATCTCCCTTGGCACCGGGGAGCTGTTTTTT
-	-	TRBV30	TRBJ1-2	CAWRVTGHYGYTF	TGTGCCTGGAGAGTTACAGGGCACTATGGCTACACCTTC
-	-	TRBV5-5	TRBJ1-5	CASSLGTAYSNQPQHF	TGTGCCAGCAGCTTGGGGACAGCTTATAGCAATCAGCCCCAGCATTTT
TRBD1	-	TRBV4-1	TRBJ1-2	CASSPRQGLDGYTF	TGCGCCAGCAGCCCTAGACAGGGGCTAGATGGCTACACCTTC
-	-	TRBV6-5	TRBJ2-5	CASHEFGRGTQYF	TGTGCCAGCCATGAGTTCGGGCGGGGGACCCAGTACTTC
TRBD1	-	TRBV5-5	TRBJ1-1	CASSPKTGTVMNTEAFF	TGTGCCAGCAGCCCTAAGACAGGGACTGTGATGAACACTGAAGCTTTCTTT
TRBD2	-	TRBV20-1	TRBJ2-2	CSASQVAGGPLNTGELFF	TGCAGTGCTAGTCAGGTAGCGGGGGGCCCGTTGAACACCGGGGAGCTGTTTTTT
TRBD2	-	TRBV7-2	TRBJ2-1	CASSLDLAVNEQFF	TGTGCCAGCAGCTTAGATCTAGCGGTGAATGAGCAGTTCTTC
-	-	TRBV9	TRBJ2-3	CASSALASNTDTQYF	TGTGCCAGCAGCGCATTAGCGAGTAACACAGATACGCAGTATTTT
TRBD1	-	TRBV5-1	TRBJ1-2	CASSNTGTVAVTSYGYTF	TGCGCCAGCAGCAACACCGGGACAGTAGCGGTGACTAGCTATGGCTACACCTTC
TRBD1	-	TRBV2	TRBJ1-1	CASSEAQGQGNTEAFF	TGTGCCAGCAGTGAAGCCCAAGGACAGGGGAACACTGAAGCTTTCTTT
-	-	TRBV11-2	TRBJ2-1	CASSPLRDNEQFF	TGTGCCAGCAGCCCCCTTCGGGACAATGAGCAGTTCTTC
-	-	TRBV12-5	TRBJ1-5	CASGLGSQPQHF	TGTGCTAGTGGTTTGGGCTCCCAGCCCCAGCATTTT
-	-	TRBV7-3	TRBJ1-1	CASSLAVEAEAFF	TGTGCCAGCAGCTTAGCGGTGGAGGCTGAAGCTTTCTTT
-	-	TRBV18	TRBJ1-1	CASSGFRAVGTEAFF	TGTGCCAGCTCAGGGTTCAGGGCGGTCGGCACTGAAGCTTTCTTT
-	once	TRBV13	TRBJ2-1	CASSSVGQAVNEQFF	TGTGCCAGCAGCTCCGTGGGGCAGGCTGTCAATGAGCAGTTCTTC
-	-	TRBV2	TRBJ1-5	CASSGSGNQPQHF	TGTGCCAGCAGTGGATCAGGAAATCAGCCCCAGCATTTT
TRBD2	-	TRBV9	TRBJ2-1	CASSVAQTSGQYNEQFF	TGTGCCAGCAGCGTAGCCCAGACTAGCGGCCAATACAATGAGCAGTTCTTC
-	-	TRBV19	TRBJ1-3	CASKTGGNTIYF	TGTGCCAGCAAGACAGGTGGAAACACCATATATTTT
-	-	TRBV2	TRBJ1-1	CASTTEVNTEAFF	TGTGCCAGCACCACGGAGGTGAACACTGAAGCTTTCTTT
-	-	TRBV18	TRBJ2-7	CASSPRSLYEQYF	TGTGCCAGCTCACCCAGGTCCCTCTACGAGCAGTACTTC
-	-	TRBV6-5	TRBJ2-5	CASSHRFEETQYF	TGTGCCAGCAGTCACCGGTTCGAAGAGACCCAGTACTTC
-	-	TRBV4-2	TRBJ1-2	CASSQAASNYGYTF	TGTGCCAGCAGCCAAGCCGCGTCCAACTATGGCTACACCTTC
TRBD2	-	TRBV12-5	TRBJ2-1	CASGLVLLGAGPYNEQFF	TGTGCTAGTGGTTTGGTACTGCTCGGAGCGGGGCCCTACAATGAGCAGTTCTTC
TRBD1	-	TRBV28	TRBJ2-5	CASSTPDRAGETQYF	TGTGCCAGCAGTACACCGGACAGGGCGGGAGAGACCCAGTACTTC
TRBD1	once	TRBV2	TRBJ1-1	CASSQTGGDMAEAFF	TGTGCCAGCAGTCAAACAGGGGGGGATATGGCTGAAGCTTTCTTT
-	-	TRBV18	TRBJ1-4	CASSPPGPRFNEKLFF	TGTGCCAGCTCACCCCCCGGGCCCAGATTTAATGAAAAACTGTTTTTT
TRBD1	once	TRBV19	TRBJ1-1	CASSPEVHRGRKGRGGAFF	TGTGCCAGTAGTCCAGAAGTCCACAGGGGGCGAAAGGGACGAGGGGGAGCTTTCTTT
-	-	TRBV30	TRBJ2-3	CAWSTLSGLTDTQYF	TGTGCCTGGAGTACCCTCAGCGGGCTCACAGATACGCAGTATTTT
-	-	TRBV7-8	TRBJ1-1	CASSLMQGTTEAFF	TGTGCCAGCAGCTTAATGCAGGGGACCACTGAAGCTTTCTTT
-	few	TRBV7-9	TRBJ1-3	CASGQQGSFGNTIYF	TGTGCCAGCGGCCAACAGGGATCCTTTGGAAACACCATATATTTT
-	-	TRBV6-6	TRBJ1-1	CASSYSGNAEAFF	TGTGCCAGCAGTTACTCAGGGAACGCTGAAGCTTTCTTT
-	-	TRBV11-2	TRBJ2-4	CASSLGGNIQYF	TGTGCCAGCAGCTTAGGAGGGAACATTCAGTACTTC